This T cell receptor (beta chain) was captured by sequencing in a study of breast tumors, draining lymph nodes, adjacent tissues. This clonotype was detected ten times or more. Breast cancer patients provided tissue from their axillary draining lymph nodes. V was shortened by 4 bases and J by 1 base, with 8 bases between the two germline ends. This CDR3 has 13 residues. Germline V gene sequence: CDR1 SGDLS, CDR2 YYNGEE. TCRdb used MiXCR to reprocess the multiplex PCR reads, holding one entry per CDR3 protein. The sample has about 180,000 distinct CDR3 sequences, about 30% seen once; the top ten hold approximately 4.2%.

This clonotype was sampled from a female donor with breast cancer. Some clones in this sample may be carry-over from other donors' samples. The sequencing sample was made of axillary lymph node tissue. The rearrangement links TRBV9 to TRBJ2-5; D gene uncertain. CDR3 residues: CASSPFVQETQYF. The CDR3 DNA reads as TGTGCCAGCAGCCCCTTCGTCCAAGAGACCCAGTACTTC.